This TCR beta chain was recorded in a study of blood T cell repertoires in COVID-19. The CDR3 runs 14 residues. Germline CDR1 reads MGHDK; CDR2 reads SYGVNS. Germline trimming cut 4 bases from V and 3 bases from J; bases unmatched to any gene: 5. Using immunoSEQ multiplex PCR, the repertoire was profiled, and TCRdb retains in-frame clones only, with some absent. The sample carries over 85,000 clones, around 92% recorded once. Sequenced sample: peripheral blood. The V and J genes are TRBV25-1 and TRBJ1-2; 7 bases are shared with TRBD1. The receptor was derived from a man between 18 and 35 years old with acute or convalescent COVID-19. CDR3 sequence reads: CASSGIGTDYGYTF. DNA for the CDR3: TGTGCCAGCAGTGGAATCGGGACAGACTATGGCTACACCTTC.